This is a list of T cell receptor beta chains from one sample in a study of T-cell reconstitution after alpha-beta-depleted transplantation in children. TCRdb re-called the PCR reads through MiXCR, storing one row per CDR3 protein. This table has 800,000 to 1,000,000 distinct CDR3 sequences, 25% to 35% appearing once. Sequencing used PBMCs, mostly from graft donor cells, obtained 360 days after TCRalphabeta/CD19-depleted stem cell transplant. Receptors were obtained from a boy less than two years old who had a stem cell transplant for SCID, so the T cells may come from the graft donor. The CDR3 runs from the conserved cysteine through the conserved F or W. A D gene is named only where the DNA matches it firmly. Where a row states a size, it is once, few, many or the class of an expanded clone; other rows omit it.

D: NA; size: many; V: TRBV5-1; J: TRBJ2-2; DNA: TGCGCCAGCAGCGATTCGGGGTCATACACCGGGGAGCTGTTTTTT; CDR3: CASSDSGSYTGELFF
D: TRBD1; size: NA; V: TRBV20-1; J: TRBJ1-1; DNA: TGCAGTGCCCCACGGACAGGCCCGAGCACTGAAGCTTTCTTT; CDR3: CSAPRTGPSTEAFF
D: TRBD1; size: NA; V: TRBV20-1; J: TRBJ2-3; DNA: TGCAGTGCTAGGGACAGGGGGAGGACAGATACGCAGTATTTT; CDR3: CSARDRGRTDTQYF
D: NA; size: NA; V: TRBV14; J: TRBJ2-4; DNA: TGTGCCAGCAGCCAAACGGACCCAAGGAAAAACATTCAGTACTTC; CDR3: CASSQTDPRKNIQYF
D: NA; size: NA; V: TRBV4-3; J: TRBJ2-5; DNA: TGCGCCAGCAGCCAAGCTGAGGCGGAGACCCAGTACTTC; CDR3: CASSQAEAETQYF
D: TRBD1; size: few; V: TRBV2; J: TRBJ1-1; DNA: TGTGCCAGCAGTACGGTCAGGGGGAGGGGGTATAACACTGAAGCTTTCTTT; CDR3: CASSTVRGRGYNTEAFF
D: NA; size: NA; V: TRBV5-1; J: TRBJ2-5; DNA: TGCGCCAGCAGCTTGAATCCGGGGCTAACTCTCCAAGAGACCCAGTACTTC; CDR3: CASSLNPGLTLQETQYF
D: TRBD1; size: NA; V: TRBV5-1; J: TRBJ2-2; DNA: TGCGCCAGCAGCAGTAGGGGACAGGTGAACACCGGGGAGCTGTTTTTT; CDR3: CASSSRGQVNTGELFF
D: NA; size: NA; V: TRBV27; J: TRBJ2-5; DNA: TGTGCCAGCAGTTTGAGGAGGGCAACCCAAGAGACCCAGTACTTC; CDR3: CASSLRRATQETQYF
D: NA; size: NA; V: TRBV7-2; J: TRBJ1-2; DNA: TGTGCCAGCAGCTTTTCAGGGAATCAGGATGGCTACACCTTC; CDR3: CASSFSGNQDGYTF
D: TRBD1; size: NA; V: TRBV27; J: TRBJ2-3; DNA: TGTGCCAGCAGTTTATCCTACAGGGGAGATACGCAGTATTTT; CDR3: CASSLSYRGDTQYF
D: NA; size: NA; V: TRBV20-1; J: TRBJ2-1; DNA: TGCAGTGCCTCTCGGATGACAACCAGCTCCTACAATGAGCAGTTCTTC; CDR3: CSASRMTTSSYNEQFF
D: TRBD1; size: NA; V: TRBV12-3/TRBV12-4; J: TRBJ2-3; DNA: TGTGCCAGCAGTTTCTCGGGACAGGGAGCAGATACGCAGTATTTT; CDR3: CASSFSGQGADTQYF
D: TRBD2; size: few; V: TRBV7-9; J: TRBJ2-1; DNA: TGTGCCAGCAGCGCGGGGGAGAACAATGAGCAGTTCTTC; CDR3: CASSAGENNEQFF
D: NA; size: few; V: TRBV20-1; J: TRBJ2-4; DNA: TGCAGTGCTAGAGGGGGGGCCAAAAACATTCAGTACTTC; CDR3: CSARGGAKNIQYF